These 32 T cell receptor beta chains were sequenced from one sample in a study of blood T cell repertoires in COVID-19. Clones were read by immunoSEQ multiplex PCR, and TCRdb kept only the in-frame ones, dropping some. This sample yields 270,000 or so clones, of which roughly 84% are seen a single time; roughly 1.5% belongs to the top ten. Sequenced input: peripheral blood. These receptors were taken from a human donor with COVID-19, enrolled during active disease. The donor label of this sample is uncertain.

CDR3 nucleotide sequence: TGTGCCAGCAGCCCTTACACAGGGGGATTGGATGGCTACACCTTC. Amino acid sequence: CASSPYTGGLDGYTF. The chain has TRBV9 and TRBJ1-2; 8 bases match TRBD1. The CDR3 extends over 15 amino acids. Per the germline V gene, CDR1 is SGDLS and CDR2 is YYNGEE. V lost 4 bases and J lost 6; bases outside the gene matches: 11.

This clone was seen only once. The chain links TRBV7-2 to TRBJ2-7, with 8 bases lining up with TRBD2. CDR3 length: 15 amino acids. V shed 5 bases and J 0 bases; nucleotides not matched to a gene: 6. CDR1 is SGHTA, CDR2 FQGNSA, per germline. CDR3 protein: CASSLSGRSSYEQYF. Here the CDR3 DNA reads TGTGCCAGCAGCCTAAGCGGGAGAAGCTCCTACGAGCAGTACTTC.

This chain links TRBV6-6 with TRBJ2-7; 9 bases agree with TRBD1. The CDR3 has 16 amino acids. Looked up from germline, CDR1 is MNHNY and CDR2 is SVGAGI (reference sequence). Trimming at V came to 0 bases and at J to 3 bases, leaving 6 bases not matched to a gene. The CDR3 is CASSYSRTGADYEQYF. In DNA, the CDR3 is TGTGCCAGCAGTTACTCCAGGACAGGGGCTGACTACGAGCAGTACTTC.

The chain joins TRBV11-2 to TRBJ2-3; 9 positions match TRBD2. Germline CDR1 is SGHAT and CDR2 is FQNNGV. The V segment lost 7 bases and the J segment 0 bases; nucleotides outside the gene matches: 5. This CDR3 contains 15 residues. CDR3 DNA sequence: TGTGCCAGCACGATAACTAGCGGGAGCACAGATACGCAGTATTTT. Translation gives CASTITSGSTDTQYF.

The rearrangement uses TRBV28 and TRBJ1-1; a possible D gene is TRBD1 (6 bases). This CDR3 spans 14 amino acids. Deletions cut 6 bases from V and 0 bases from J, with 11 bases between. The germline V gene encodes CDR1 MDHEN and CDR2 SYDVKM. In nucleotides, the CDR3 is TGTGCCAGCAGACAGGGAATTATGAACACTGAAGCTTTCTTT. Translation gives CASRQGIMNTEAFF. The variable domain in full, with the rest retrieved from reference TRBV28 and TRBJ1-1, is DVKVTQSSRYLVKRTGEKVFLECVQDMDHENMFWYRQDPGLGLRLIYFSYDVKMKEKGDIPEGYSVSREKKERFSLILESASTNQTSMYLCASRQGIMNTEAFFGQGTRLTVV.

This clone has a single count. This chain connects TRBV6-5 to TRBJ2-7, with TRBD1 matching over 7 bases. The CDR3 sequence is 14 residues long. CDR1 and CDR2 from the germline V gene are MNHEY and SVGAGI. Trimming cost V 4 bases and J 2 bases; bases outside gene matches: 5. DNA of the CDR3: TGTGCCAGCAGTTCGGACAGGATTCCCTACGAGCAGTACTTC. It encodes CASSSDRIPYEQYF.

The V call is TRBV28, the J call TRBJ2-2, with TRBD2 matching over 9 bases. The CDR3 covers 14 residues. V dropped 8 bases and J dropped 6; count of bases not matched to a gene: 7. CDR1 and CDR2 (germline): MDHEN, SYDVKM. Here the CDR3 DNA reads TGTGCCAGCGAAGGCGGGAGGGTCCCCGGGGAGCTGTTTTTT. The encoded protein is CASEGGRVPGELFF.

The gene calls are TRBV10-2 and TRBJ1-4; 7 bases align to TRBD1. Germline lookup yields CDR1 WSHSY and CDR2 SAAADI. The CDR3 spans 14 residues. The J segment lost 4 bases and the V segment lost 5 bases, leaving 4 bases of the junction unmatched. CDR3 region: CASSLTGINEKLFF. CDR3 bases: TGCGCCAGCAGTTTGACAGGGATTAATGAAAAACTGTTTTTT.

For the CDR3, the DNA is TGTGCCAGCAGTTTCCTCCCAGGGTCCCAAGAGACCCAGTACTTC. Amino acid sequence: CASSFLPGSQETQYF. V is TRBV28 and J is TRBJ2-5, with TRBD1 as a possible D gene (5 bases). V was clipped by 3 bases and J by 1 base, with 12 bases between them. In germline, CDR1 is MDHEN, CDR2 SYDVKM. The CDR3 sequence is 15 residues long.

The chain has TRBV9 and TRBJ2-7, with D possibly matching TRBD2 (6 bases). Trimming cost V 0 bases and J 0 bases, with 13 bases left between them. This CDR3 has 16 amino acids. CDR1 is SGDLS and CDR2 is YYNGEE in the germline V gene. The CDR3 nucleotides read TGTGCCAGCAGCGTAGGGGTGGTCGGGGGCTCCTACGAGCAGTACTTC. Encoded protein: CASSVGVVGGSYEQYF.

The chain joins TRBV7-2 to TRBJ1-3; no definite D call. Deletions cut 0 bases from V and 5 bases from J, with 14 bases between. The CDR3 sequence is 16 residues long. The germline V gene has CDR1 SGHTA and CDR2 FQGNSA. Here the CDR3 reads CASSLARAQRRNTIYF. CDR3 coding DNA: TGTGCCAGCAGCTTAGCGCGGGCCCAGAGAAGAAACACCATATATTTT.

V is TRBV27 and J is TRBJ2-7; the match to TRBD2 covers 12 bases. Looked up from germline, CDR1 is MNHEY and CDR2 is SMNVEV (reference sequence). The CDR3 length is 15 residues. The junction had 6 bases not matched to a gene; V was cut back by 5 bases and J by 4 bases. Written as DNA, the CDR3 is TGTGCCAGCAGTACCCGACTAGCGGGAGAGTACGAGCAGTACTTC. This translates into CASSTRLAGEYEQYF.

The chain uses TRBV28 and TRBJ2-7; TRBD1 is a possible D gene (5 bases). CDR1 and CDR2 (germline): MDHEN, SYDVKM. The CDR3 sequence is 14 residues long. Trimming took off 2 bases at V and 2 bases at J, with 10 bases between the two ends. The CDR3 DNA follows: TGTGCCAGCAGTTTAAGGGGCCCCACCTACGAGCAGTACTTC. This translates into CASSLRGPTYEQYF.

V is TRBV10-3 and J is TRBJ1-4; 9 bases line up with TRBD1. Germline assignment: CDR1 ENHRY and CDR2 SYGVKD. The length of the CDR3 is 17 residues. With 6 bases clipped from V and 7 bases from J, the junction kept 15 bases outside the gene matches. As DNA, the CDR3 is TGTGCCATCAGCGATACAGGGGGCGGATTCGTCTTTGAAAAACTGTTTTTT. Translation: CAISDTGGGFVFEKLFF.

The CDR3 sequence: CASSLSVGGRANEQYF. CDR3 sequence (DNA): TGTGCCAGCAGCTTATCTGTCGGAGGGCGGGCGAACGAGCAGTACTTC. The chain links TRBV7-2 to TRBJ2-7, with D perhaps matching TRBD2 (6 bases). CDR3 size: 16 residues. Trimming left V 2 bases short and J 5 bases short, with 19 bases between. From germline, CDR1 is SGHTA and CDR2 FQGNSA.

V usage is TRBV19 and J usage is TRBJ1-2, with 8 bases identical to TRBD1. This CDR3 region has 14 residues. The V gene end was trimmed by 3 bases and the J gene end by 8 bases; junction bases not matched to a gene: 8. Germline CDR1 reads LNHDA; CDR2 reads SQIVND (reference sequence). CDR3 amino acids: CASSIPWTGTGYTF. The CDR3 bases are TGTGCCAGTAGTATCCCGTGGACAGGGACGGGCTACACCTTC.

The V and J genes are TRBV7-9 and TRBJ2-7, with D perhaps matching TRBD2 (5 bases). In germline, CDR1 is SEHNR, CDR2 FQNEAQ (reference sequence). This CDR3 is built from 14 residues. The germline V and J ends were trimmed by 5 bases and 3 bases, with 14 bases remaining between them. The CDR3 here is CASSPGLRNYEQYF. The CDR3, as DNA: TGTGCCAGCAGCCCCGGACTCAGAAACTACGAGCAGTACTTC.

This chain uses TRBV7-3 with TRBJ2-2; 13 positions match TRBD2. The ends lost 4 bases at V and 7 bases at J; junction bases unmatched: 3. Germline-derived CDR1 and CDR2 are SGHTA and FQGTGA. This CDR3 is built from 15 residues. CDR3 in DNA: TGTGCCAGCAGCTCGGGGACTAGCGGGGACGGGGAGCTGTTTTTT. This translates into CASSSGTSGDGELFF.

The CDR3 DNA reads as TGTGCCAGCAGGGTTTCGGGTGGCTACACCTTC. As protein: CASRVSGGYTF. This chain uses TRBV2 with TRBJ1-2; D is unresolved. Germline V CDR1 and CDR2: SNHLY, FYNNEI. CDR3 length: 11 amino acids. V was shortened by 6 bases and J by 7 bases, with 9 bases between the two germline ends.

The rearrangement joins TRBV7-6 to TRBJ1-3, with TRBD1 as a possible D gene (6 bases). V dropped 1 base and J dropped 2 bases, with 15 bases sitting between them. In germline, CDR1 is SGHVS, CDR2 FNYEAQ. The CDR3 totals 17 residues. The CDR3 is CASSLVDSSLTGNTIYF. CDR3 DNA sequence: TGTGCCAGCAGCTTAGTGGACAGCTCACTGACTGGAAACACCATATATTTT.

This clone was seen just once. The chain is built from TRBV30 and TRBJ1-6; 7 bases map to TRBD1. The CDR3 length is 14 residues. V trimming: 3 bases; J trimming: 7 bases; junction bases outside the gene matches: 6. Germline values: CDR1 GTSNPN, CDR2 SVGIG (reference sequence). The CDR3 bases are TGTGCCTGGAGCAGGGACAGACCGAATTCACCCCTCCACTTT. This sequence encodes CAWSRDRPNSPLHF.

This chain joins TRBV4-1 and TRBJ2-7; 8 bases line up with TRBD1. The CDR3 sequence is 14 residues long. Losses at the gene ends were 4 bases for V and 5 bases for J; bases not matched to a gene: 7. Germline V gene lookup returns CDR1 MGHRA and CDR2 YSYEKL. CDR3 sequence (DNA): TGCGCCAGCAGCCTACTCACAGGGGGTGACGAGCAGTACTTC. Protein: CASSLLTGGDEQYF.

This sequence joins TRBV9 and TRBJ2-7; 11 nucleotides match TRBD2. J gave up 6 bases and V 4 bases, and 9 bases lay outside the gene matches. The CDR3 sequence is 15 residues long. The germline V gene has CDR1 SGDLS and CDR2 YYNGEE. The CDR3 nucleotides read TGTGCCAGCAGCTCCTTAGCGGGAGGGCCGGGCGAGCAGTACTTC. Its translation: CASSSLAGGPGEQYF.

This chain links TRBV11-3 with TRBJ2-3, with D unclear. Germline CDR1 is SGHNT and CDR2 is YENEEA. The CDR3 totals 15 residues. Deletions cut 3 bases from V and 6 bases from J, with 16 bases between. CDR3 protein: CASSFGRSQWDTQYF. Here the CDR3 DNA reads TGTGCCAGCAGCTTCGGCAGGTCTCAGTGGGATACGCAGTATTTT.

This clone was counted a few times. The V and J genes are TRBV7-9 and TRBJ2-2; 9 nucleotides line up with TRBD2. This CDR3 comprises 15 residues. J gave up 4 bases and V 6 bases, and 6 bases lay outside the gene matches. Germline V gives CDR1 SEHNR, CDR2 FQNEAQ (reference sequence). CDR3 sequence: CASSLLAGSTGELFF. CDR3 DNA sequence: TGTGCCAGCAGTCTTCTAGCGGGAAGCACCGGGGAGCTGTTTTTT.

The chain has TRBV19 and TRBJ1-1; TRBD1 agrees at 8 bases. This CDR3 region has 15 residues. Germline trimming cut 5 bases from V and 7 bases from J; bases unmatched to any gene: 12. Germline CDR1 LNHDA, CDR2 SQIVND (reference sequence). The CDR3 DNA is TGTGCCAGTAGTTGGGGAAGACAGGGGCCAGGTGAAGCTTTCTTT. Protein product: CASSWGRQGPGEAFF.

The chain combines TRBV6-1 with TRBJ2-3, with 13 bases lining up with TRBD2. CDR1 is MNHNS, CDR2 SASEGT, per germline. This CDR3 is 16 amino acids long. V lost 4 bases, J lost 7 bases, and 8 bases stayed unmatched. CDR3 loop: CASSGPLAGGPNTQYF. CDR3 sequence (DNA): TGTGCCAGCAGTGGCCCACTAGCGGGAGGGCCGAATACGCAGTATTTT.

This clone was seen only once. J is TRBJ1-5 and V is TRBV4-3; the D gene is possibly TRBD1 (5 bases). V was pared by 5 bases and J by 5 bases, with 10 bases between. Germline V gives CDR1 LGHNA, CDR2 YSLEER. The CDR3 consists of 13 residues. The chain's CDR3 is CASSKGRDQPQHF. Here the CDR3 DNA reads TGCGCCAGCAGCAAGGGGCGAGATCAGCCCCAGCATTTT.

The CDR3 spells CASSSSQGSYEQYF. The CDR3 region has the DNA TGTGCCAGTTCCTCCTCTCAGGGCTCCTACGAGCAGTACTTC. The chain recombines TRBV19 with TRBJ2-7, with TRBD1 as a possible D gene (5 bases). Per germline, CDR1 LNHDA and CDR2 SQIVND (reference sequence). V dropped 8 bases and J dropped 0 bases, with 14 bases sitting between them. This CDR3 is 14 amino acids long.

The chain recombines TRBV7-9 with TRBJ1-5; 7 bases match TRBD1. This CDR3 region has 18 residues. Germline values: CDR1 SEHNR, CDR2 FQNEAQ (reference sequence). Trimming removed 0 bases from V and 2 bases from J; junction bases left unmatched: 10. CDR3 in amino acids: CASSLALTGEDGNQPQHF. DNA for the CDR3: TGTGCCAGCAGCTTAGCGCTAACAGGGGAAGATGGCAATCAGCCCCAGCATTTT. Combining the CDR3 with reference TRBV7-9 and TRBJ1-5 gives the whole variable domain DTGVSQNPRHKITKRGQNVTFRCDPISEHNRLYWYRQTLGQGPEFLTYFQNEAQLEKSRLLSDRFSAERPKGSFSTLEIQRTEQGDSAMYLCASSLALTGEDGNQPQHFGDGTRLSIL.

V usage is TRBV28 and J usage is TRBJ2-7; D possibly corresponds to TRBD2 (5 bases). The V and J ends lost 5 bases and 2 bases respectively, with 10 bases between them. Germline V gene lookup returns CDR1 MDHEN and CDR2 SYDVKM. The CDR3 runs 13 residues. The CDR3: CASSRLATYEQYF. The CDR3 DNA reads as TGTGCCAGCAGTCGATTAGCGACCTACGAGCAGTACTTC.

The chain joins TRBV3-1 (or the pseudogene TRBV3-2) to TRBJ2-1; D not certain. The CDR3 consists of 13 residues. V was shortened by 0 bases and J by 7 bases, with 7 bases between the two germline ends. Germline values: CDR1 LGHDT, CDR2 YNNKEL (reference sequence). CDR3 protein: CASSQDLENEQFF. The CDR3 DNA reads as TGTGCCAGCAGCCAAGATCTGGAGAATGAGCAGTTCTTC.